This T cell receptor beta chain was obtained from a study of blood T cell repertoires in COVID-19. Study information: COVID-19 samples collected from the United States, Italy and Spain covered acute and convalescent phases. The cDNA or gDNA used as material had been derived from T cells, B-cell-depleted T cells, or PBMCs.

CDR1 GTSNPN and CDR2 SVGIG come from the germline V gene (reference sequence). The CDR3 spans 13 residues. With 2 bases removed from V and 2 bases from J, the gap between germline ends came to 10 bases. Per the authors' pipeline: Amplified reference gene primers provided the basis for estimating nucleated cell counts. Sequenced by immunoSEQ multiplex PCR; TCRdb stores in-frame clones only, minus some. V, J and clone size are taken as reported in that table, and D and trimming were inferred from the DNA itself. The data contain over 130,000 clones, roughly four fifths of them seen just once; the ten biggest clones take up 3.5% to 5.5%.

The TCR sequence derives from a woman of 80 years or more with active or convalescent COVID-19. Sequencing was carried out using peripheral blood. The gene calls are TRBV30 and TRBJ2-7, with D maybe TRBD1 (6 bases). The DNA of the CDR3 is TGTGCCTGGAGTACCGGACAGCCCTACGAGCAGTACTTC. Residues: CAWSTGQPYEQYF.